The TCR beta chain described here comes from a study of blood T cell repertoires in COVID-19. Overall study context: Whether acute or convalescent, the COVID-19 samples came from the United States, Italy and Spain.

Living in 20 to 30 US areas, the participants were between about 18 and 100 years of age. Membership in each cohort depended on participant-reported clinical history. It was within 2 weeks before study entry that exposed participants met a COVID-19 case. Repertoires were generated with immunoSEQ multiplex PCR, while TCRdb's copy carries only in-frame clones and drops some. This table holds 150,000 to 200,000 clones, approximately 88% found once. The CDR3 consists of 20 residues. Between the trimmed V and J ends, which lost 3 bases and 1 base, there was a span of 28 bases. Germline V lookup: CDR1 LGHDT, CDR2 YNNKEL (reference sequence).

The sequenced sample consisted of PBMCs or T cells enriched from blood (not recorded which). The chain has TRBV3-1 (or the pseudogene TRBV3-2) and TRBJ2-7; TRBD2 is a possible D gene (7 bases). The sequence was collected from a man between 70 and 80 years old who had been exposed to COVID-19. The CDR3 coding sequence is TGTGCCAGCAGCCAGTCCCGGGGGGCAGCGCTCGACCGCCCTTCCTACGAGCAGTACTTC. Protein sequence: CASSQSRGAALDRPSYEQYF.